This entry lists 30 T cell receptor beta chains sequenced from one sample in a study of regulatory T cells in long-lasting Graves disease. Arm-PCR of CDR3 regions and iRepertoire HTBI primers were the basis on which TCR beta libraries were built. TCRdb itself ran the multiplex PCR reads through MiXCR, one entry per CDR3 protein. The repertoire holds roughly 520,000 distinct CDR3 sequences, with approximately 12% as singletons. Time point of the sample: newly diagnosed GD, antithyroid drugs for less than 3 months. Extracted PBMC RNA gave rise to the TCR library. These same data were also listed under a study on T cells in Graves' hyperthyroidism and ophthalmopathy.

The starting material was peripheral blood mononuclear cells (PBMCs), obtained at new diagnosis, from a patient treated with antithyroid drugs. Receptor source: a woman aged 25 to 39 with Graves disease.

This clonotype was seen at least ten times. The chain couples TRBV15 to TRBJ2-3; D is uncertain. The CDR3 covers 13 residues. V lost 1 base and J 3 bases, leaving 5 bases between the germline ends. Per the germline V gene, CDR1 is LNHNV and CDR2 is YYDKDF (reference sequence). CDR3 residues: CATSRVSTDTQYF. The CDR3 coding sequence is TGTGCCACCAGCAGAGTCTCGACAGATACGCAGTATTTT. The full variable domain, completed using reference TRBV15 and TRBJ2-3, is DAMVIQNPRYQVTQFGKPVTLSCSQTLNHNVMYWYQQKSSQAPKLLFHYYDKDFNNEADTPDNFQSRRPNTSFCFLDIRSPGLGDTAMYLCATSRVSTDTQYFGPGTRLTVL.

The rearrangement uses TRBV4-1 and TRBJ2-7; D remains ambiguous. CDR1 and CDR2 from the germline V gene are MGHRA and YSYEKL. The CDR3 runs to 14 residues. Trimming stripped 5 bases from V and 2 bases from J, with 13 bases between. CDR3 in DNA: TGCGCCAGCAGCGCCGTAGGTGAGGCCTACGAGCAGTACTTC. It specifies CASSAVGEAYEQYF.

The sample holds many counts of this clonotype. The V gene is TRBV9, the J gene TRBJ2-7; D may be TRBD1 or TRBD2 (6 bases each). CDR3 size: 14 residues. Between the trimmed V and J ends, which lost 0 bases and 3 bases, there was a span of 10 bases. Germline V gives CDR1 SGDLS, CDR2 YYNGEE. The CDR3 reads CASSVGGGIYEQYF. CDR3 sequence (DNA): TGTGCCAGCAGCGTAGGAGGGGGGATCTACGAGCAGTACTTC.

This clonotype was observed at least ten times. The rearrangement joins TRBV3-1 to TRBJ1-4; no clear D. Germline V lookup: CDR1 LGHDT, CDR2 YNNKEL (reference sequence). The V end lost 3 bases, the J end lost 4 bases, and 12 bases lay between the germline ends. This CDR3 is 15 amino acids long. CDR3 sequence: CASSHGVSYNEKLFF. The CDR3 nucleotides read TGTGCCAGCAGCCACGGAGTCAGCTATAATGAAAAACTGTTTTTT.

This clonotype was recorded many times. This chain uses TRBV12-3 or TRBV12-4 with TRBJ2-2, with D tentatively TRBD2 (6 bases). Trimming cost V 5 bases and J 4 bases, with 11 bases left between them. This CDR3 has 14 amino acids. CDR3 sequence reads: CASSQTRRTGELFF. The CDR3 coding sequence is TGTGCCAGCAGTCAGACTAGACGCACCGGGGAGCTGTTTTTT.

This clonotype has just a few counts. The chain carries TRBV28 and TRBJ1-4; 7 nucleotides align to TRBD1. The junction had 12 bases not matched to a gene; V was cut back by 6 bases and J by 8 bases. The CDR3 is 15 residues long. In germline, CDR1 is MDHEN, CDR2 SYDVKM. CDR3 coding DNA: TGTGCCAGCAGCTTACTCAGGGGGGGACGGGAAAAACTGTTTTTT. It translates to CASSLLRGGREKLFF.

The V call is TRBV2, the J call TRBJ1-2, with 9 bases aligning to TRBD1. The CDR3 is 15 residues long. Germline-derived CDR1 and CDR2 are SNHLY and FYNNEI. V gave up 8 bases and J gave up 3 bases; unmatched junction bases: 10. CDR3 DNA sequence: TGTGCCAGCGCACCACCGACAGGGGGTTACTATGGCTACACCTTC. Its translation is CASAPPTGGYYGYTF.

This clonotype has ten or more counts. The V gene is TRBV28, the J gene TRBJ1-2; 8 positions agree with TRBD1. This CDR3 comprises 14 residues. CDR1 is MDHEN, CDR2 SYDVKM, per germline. The J segment lost 5 bases and the V segment lost 4 bases, leaving 6 bases of the junction unmatched. CDR3 DNA: TGTGCCAGCAGTTCCGGACAGGGACGTTATGGCTACACCTTC. It codes for CASSSGQGRYGYTF.

Points on this clonotype: This may come from a read error, since a much larger clone is one base off. This sequence joins TRBV19 and TRBJ2-1; no definite D call. The ends were cut back, 3 bases at V and 8 bases at J, with 8 bases in the middle. CDR1 and CDR2 from the germline V gene are LNHDA and SQIVND (reference sequence). The CDR3 spans 12 residues. The CDR3 loop reads CASSINRDEQFF. The CDR3 bases are TGTGCCAGTAGTATTAATAGAGATGAGCAGTTCTTC. Full variable domain (missing parts from reference TRBV19 and TRBJ2-1): DGGITQSPKYLFRKEGQNVTLSCEQNLNHDAMYWYRQDPGQGLRLIYYSQIVNDFQKGDIAEGYSVSREKKESFPLTVTSAQKNPTAFYLCASSINRDEQFFGPGTRLTVL.

Concerning this clonotype: Its ends do not fully match the called genes, so a read error is possible. The chain couples TRBV13 to TRBJ2-3; the match to TRBD1 covers 7 bases. Germline assignment: CDR1 PRHDT and CDR2 FYEKMQ (reference sequence). This CDR3 is built from 13 residues. CDR3 protein: CASSLQGTDAQYF. The CDR3 nucleotides read TGTGCCAGCAGCCTACAGGGGACAGATGCGCAGTATTTT.

This sequence joins TRBV12-3 or TRBV12-4 and TRBJ1-1; 10 positions match TRBD1. Trimming took 5 bases from V and 1 from J; bases not matched to a gene: 7. The CDR3 loop spans 16 amino acids. The CDR3 is CASSPDRGPGNTEAFF. CDR3 DNA sequence: TGTGCCAGCAGTCCCGACAGGGGGCCGGGGAACACTGAAGCTTTCTTT.

In this sample, this clonotype turned up a few times. The chain combines TRBV20-1 with TRBJ2-1, with 7 bases matching TRBD2. CDR3 size: 14 residues. Germline V gene lookup returns CDR1 DFQATT and CDR2 SNEGSKA (reference sequence). Germline trimming cut 6 bases from V and 4 bases from J; bases unmatched to any gene: 9. CDR3 region: CSARGGGKYNEQFF. CDR3 nucleotide sequence: TGCAGTGCCCGGGGCGGGGGAAAATACAATGAGCAGTTCTTC.

This clonotype showed up just a few times. The CDR3 DNA reads TGTGCCACCGCCGAGAGCTCCTACAATGAGCAGTTCTTC. Translated, it gives CATAESSYNEQFF. The rearrangement links TRBV15 to TRBJ2-1; no clear D gene. V was pared by 8 bases and J by 0 bases, with 8 bases between. CDR1 is LNHNV and CDR2 is YYDKDF in the germline V gene (reference sequence). The CDR3 length is 13 residues.

This clonotype occurred many times. CDR3 amino acids: CASSSGLSGANVLTF. As DNA, the CDR3 is TGTGCCAGCAGCTCCGGGTTGTCTGGGGCCAACGTCCTGACTTTC. This chain connects TRBV7-3 to TRBJ2-6; D not resolved. The germline V and J ends were trimmed by 4 bases and 1 base, with 8 bases remaining between them. The CDR3 totals 15 residues. CDR1 is SGHTA and CDR2 is FQGTGA in the germline V gene.

This chain links TRBV18 with TRBJ2-7; possibly TRBD2 for D (6 bases). The germline gives CDR1 KGHSH, CDR2 LQKENI. The CDR3 spans 13 residues. The V and J ends lost 2 bases and 6 bases respectively, with 11 bases between them. The CDR3 spells CASSPFPGVEQYF. CDR3 DNA: TGTGCCAGCTCACCATTTCCGGGGGTCGAGCAGTACTTC.

At least ten counts were recorded for this clonotype. The rearrangement uses TRBV13 and TRBJ2-7, with 7 bases aligning to TRBD1. Trimming at V came to 5 bases and at J to 0 bases, leaving 4 bases not matched to a gene. Per the germline V gene, CDR1 is PRHDT and CDR2 is FYEKMQ (reference sequence). The CDR3 is 14 amino acids. CDR3: CASSGWDSSYEQYF. The DNA of the CDR3 is TGTGCCAGCAGCGGATGGGACAGCTCCTACGAGCAGTACTTC.

The rearrangement joins TRBV19 to TRBJ2-3; D gene uncertain. The germline V gene encodes CDR1 LNHDA and CDR2 SQIVND (reference sequence). The V gene lost 5 bases and the J gene lost 4 bases, with 10 bases spanning the gap. The CDR3 is 13 residues long. The CDR3 protein is CASSAPQSDTQYF. The CDR3 DNA is TGTGCCAGTAGTGCCCCCCAGTCAGATACGCAGTATTTT.

This clonotype was observed at least ten times. The V and J genes are TRBV28 and TRBJ1-1, with 9 bases aligning to TRBD1. The CDR3 sequence is 15 residues long. Losses at the gene ends were 5 bases for V and 0 bases for J; bases not matched to a gene: 4. In germline, CDR1 is MDHEN, CDR2 SYDVKM. CDR3 bases: TGTGCCAGCAGTCCACAGGGGGCCTTGAACACTGAAGCTTTCTTT. Translated, it gives CASSPQGALNTEAFF.

This clonotype was observed many times. J is TRBJ1-1 and V is TRBV6-5; the D is unclear. The germline V and J ends were trimmed by 4 bases and 3 bases, with 9 bases remaining between them. CDR3 length: 13 amino acids. Germline CDR1 reads MNHEY; CDR2 reads SVGAGI. The CDR3 loop reads CASSSAGYTEAFF. DNA of the CDR3: TGTGCCAGCAGTTCCGCCGGGTACACTGAAGCTTTCTTT.

There are many counts of this clonotype. The rearrangement uses TRBV28 and TRBJ1-5; 10 nucleotides match TRBD1. CDR1 and CDR2 (germline): MDHEN, SYDVKM. Germline trimming cut 1 base from V and 6 bases from J; bases unmatched to any gene: 9. This CDR3 is built from 17 residues. The CDR3 spells CASSLSLGQGVSQPQHF. As DNA, the CDR3 is TGTGCCAGCAGTTTATCACTTGGACAGGGGGTATCTCAGCCCCAGCATTTT.

This clonotype was observed a handful of times. This chain links TRBV10-1 with TRBJ2-2; 7 bases line up with TRBD1. This CDR3 comprises 14 residues. J lost 4 bases, V lost 5 bases, and 4 bases had no gene match. CDR1 and CDR2 from the germline V gene are WNHNN and SYGVQD (reference sequence). CDR3 coding DNA: TGCGCCAGCAGTACCGGGACAGCCACCGGGGAGCTGTTTTTT. Its protein product is CASSTGTATGELFF.

This clonotype was recorded many times. J is TRBJ2-6 and V is TRBV27, with no clear D. Trimming cost V 2 bases and J 1 base, with 9 bases left between them. Germline values: CDR1 MNHEY, CDR2 SMNVEV (reference sequence). The CDR3 length is 16 residues. CDR3 residues: CASSLDPNSGANVLTF. CDR3 nucleotides: TGTGCCAGCAGTTTAGATCCGAATTCTGGGGCCAACGTCCTGACTTTC.

This clonotype has a count of ten or more. The chain links TRBV4-1 to TRBJ1-1; D perhaps matches TRBD1 (5 bases). Per the germline V gene, CDR1 is MGHRA and CDR2 is YSYEKL. This CDR3 region has 16 residues. The V end was cut by 1 base, the J end by 1 base, with 13 bases between. CDR3 DNA: TGCGCCAGCAGCCAAGGCCTTGGGGCTTCGAACACTGAAGCTTTCTTT. It specifies CASSQGLGASNTEAFF.

This clonotype was seen many times. The chain recombines TRBV29-1 with TRBJ2-1; D possibly uses TRBD1 or TRBD2 (5 bases each). Trimming shortened V by 7 bases and J by 8 bases, and 18 bases separated the two germline ends. The CDR3 length is 13 residues. CDR1 is SQVTM, CDR2 ANQGSEA, per germline. This CDR3 reads CSGGRDPDDEQFF. As DNA, the CDR3 is TGCAGCGGGGGTAGGGACCCGGATGATGAGCAGTTCTTC.

This clonotype was recorded at least ten times. In DNA form, the CDR3 reads TGTGCCAGCAGCCGTCGGACAGACCAAGAGACCCAGTACTTC. Its translation is CASSRRTDQETQYF. The genes are TRBV7-8 and TRBJ2-5, with D tentatively TRBD1 (6 bases). This CDR3 spans 14 amino acids. With 5 bases removed from V and 0 bases from J, the gap between germline ends came to 10 bases. CDR1 is SGHVS and CDR2 is FQNEAQ in the germline V gene.

As to this clonotype: This is likely an artifact of a read error, given a far larger clone one base away. V gene TRBV6-1 combines with J gene TRBJ1-5; the match to TRBD1 covers 7 bases. The germline gives CDR1 MNHNS, CDR2 SASEGT. The V and J ends lost 6 bases and 2 bases, in that order; junction bases with no gene match: 4. This CDR3 is 14 amino acids long. DNA of the CDR3: TGTGCCAGCAGACCTACAGGGGGCAATCAGCCCCAGCATTTT. This sequence encodes CASRPTGGNQPQHF.

There are many counts of this clonotype. The chain recombines TRBV2 with TRBJ1-2, with D possibly TRBD1 on 6 matching bases. Germline-derived CDR1 and CDR2 are SNHLY and FYNNEI. V lost 8 bases to trimming and J lost 7 bases, with 17 bases between them. This CDR3 spans 13 amino acids. Written as DNA, the CDR3 is TGTGCCAGCGAAGGACAGCGAATCTCTGGCTACACCTTC. Translating it yields CASEGQRISGYTF.

This clonotype was seen many times. V usage is TRBV28 and J usage is TRBJ2-1; D possibly corresponds to TRBD2 (7 bases). This CDR3 has 14 amino acids. Trimming left V 7 bases short and J 8 bases short, with 18 bases between. Germline-derived CDR1 and CDR2 are MDHEN and SYDVKM. This CDR3 is CASTPGGGGYEQFF. CDR3 nucleotide sequence: TGTGCCAGCACCCCTGGGGGGGGCGGCTATGAGCAGTTCTTC.

The genes are TRBV4-2 and TRBJ2-2, with D possibly matching TRBD2 (5 bases). In germline, CDR1 is LGHNA, CDR2 YNFKEQ. This CDR3 spans 16 amino acids. The V and J ends lost 5 bases and 1 base respectively, with 14 bases between them. DNA of the CDR3: TGTGCCAGCAGCGCACCACTAGGAGGGAACACCGGGGAGCTGTTTTTT. This gives the protein CASSAPLGGNTGELFF.

In this sample, this clonotype turned up a few times. The rearrangement uses TRBV28 and TRBJ2-7, with 13 bases that match TRBD2. CDR1 MDHEN and CDR2 SYDVKM come from the germline V gene. J was trimmed by 4 bases and V by 3 bases; bases with no gene match: 9. This CDR3 spans 17 amino acids. The CDR3 DNA is TGTGCCAGCAGTTTCCCCGGTACTAGCGGGAGGGGGTACGAGCAGTACTTC. This sequence encodes CASSFPGTSGRGYEQYF.